What follows are 26 T cell receptor beta chains derived from one specimen sequenced in a study of blood T cell repertoires in COVID-19. Clones were read by immunoSEQ multiplex PCR, and TCRdb kept only the in-frame ones, dropping some. The data hold 330,000 or so clones, with approximately 91% observed a single time. Input material: PBMCs or T cells enriched from blood (not recorded which). All receptors come from a woman in her twenties or thirties who had been exposed to COVID-19.

This clone was counted a few times. V gene TRBV14 combines with J gene TRBJ1-6, with a possible D match to TRBD1 (5 bases). The CDR3 extends over 13 amino acids. Trimming shortened V by 3 bases and J by 7 bases, and 7 bases separated the two germline ends. Per germline, CDR1 SGHDN and CDR2 FVKESK. The CDR3: CASSQTENSPLHF. CDR3 bases: TGTGCCAGCAGCCAGACAGAGAATTCACCCCTCCACTTT.

This clone was observed once. V usage is TRBV9 and J usage is TRBJ2-1; D remains ambiguous. The V end lost 0 bases, the J end lost 2 bases, and 3 bases lay between the germline ends. The CDR3 contains 13 residues. Per germline, CDR1 SGDLS and CDR2 YYNGEE. CDR3 region: CASSVATYNEQFF. In DNA, the CDR3 is TGTGCCAGCAGCGTAGCTACCTACAATGAGCAGTTCTTC.

This chain links TRBV14 with TRBJ1-5; maybe TRBD1 (5 bases). The V end lost 4 bases, the J end lost 4 bases, and 8 bases lay between the germline ends. Germline V CDR1 and CDR2: SGHDN, FVKESK. CDR3 length: 13 residues. The CDR3 protein is CASSLKGNQPQHF. The CDR3 nucleotides read TGTGCCAGCAGCCTAAAGGGGAATCAGCCCCAGCATTTT.

The chain links TRBV15 to TRBJ2-7; 10 bases line up with TRBD2. The CDR3 loop spans 17 amino acids. Germline V gives CDR1 LNHNV, CDR2 YYDKDF (reference sequence). Trimming removed 6 bases from V and 5 bases from J; junction bases left unmatched: 16. The CDR3 reads CATSPMGYSGRSHEQYF. DNA for the CDR3: TGTGCCACCAGTCCCATGGGGTATAGCGGGAGGTCCCACGAGCAGTACTTC.

The CDR3 reads CASSTPGQSSGNTIYF. The CDR3, as DNA: TGTGCCAGCAGCACTCCGGGACAGAGCTCTGGAAACACCATATATTTT. The chain has TRBV11-2 and TRBJ1-3; 7 nucleotides line up with TRBD1. Germline assignment: CDR1 SGHAT and CDR2 FQNNGV. V gave up 5 bases and J gave up 0 bases; unmatched junction bases: 7. There are 16 residues in the CDR3.

The chain joins TRBV9 to TRBJ2-1; TRBD1 is a possible D gene (6 bases). The CDR3 is 12 residues long. CDR1 and CDR2 (germline): SGDLS, YYNGEE. V dropped 0 bases and J dropped 9 bases, with 7 bases sitting between them. The DNA of the CDR3 is TGTGCCAGCAGCGTAGTAGGGGGTGAGCAGTTCTTC. It specifies CASSVVGGEQFF.

This chain joins TRBV5-1 and TRBJ2-1; a weak D match, TRBD2 (6 bases). Per the germline V gene, CDR1 is SGHRS and CDR2 is YFSETQ. V shed 3 bases and J shed 1 base, with 11 bases lying between them. The CDR3 is made up of 15 amino acids. The CDR3 coding sequence is TGCGCCAGCAGCTCTTCGGCGGGGTCCTACAATGAGCAGTTCTTC. Translation gives CASSSSAGSYNEQFF.

The rearrangement uses TRBV12-3 or TRBV12-4 and TRBJ2-5; perhaps TRBD2 as D (5 bases). This CDR3 is built from 13 residues. The ends were cut back, 3 bases at V and 5 bases at J, with 10 bases in the middle. CDR3 DNA: TGTGCCAGCAGTTTCGGTCCGGGGGAGACCCAGTACTTC. It translates to CASSFGPGETQYF.

The V and J genes are TRBV25-1 and TRBJ2-7, with TRBD1 as a possible D gene (6 bases). Germline CDR1 MGHDK, CDR2 SYGVNS. CDR3 size: 16 residues. V shed 0 bases and J shed 6 bases, with 18 bases lying between them. The CDR3 loop reads CASSEYEQGGPVEQYF. The CDR3 region has the DNA TGTGCCAGCAGTGAATATGAACAGGGCGGTCCCGTCGAGCAGTACTTC.

The rearrangement joins TRBV6-2 or TRBV6-3 to TRBJ1-1; 7 nucleotides line up with TRBD1. Germline values: CDR1 MNHEY, CDR2 SVGEGT. With V trimmed by 1 base and J by 4 bases, 3 bases remained unmatched. The CDR3 runs 14 residues. The CDR3 reads CASSYFSGGTEAFF. DNA for the CDR3: TGTGCCAGCAGTTACTTCTCAGGGGGCACTGAAGCTTTCTTT.

The rearrangement uses TRBV7-6 and TRBJ1-4; D may be TRBD1 (6 bases). Trimming pared 4 bases from V and 4 bases from J, leaving 10 bases between. The germline gives CDR1 SGHVS, CDR2 FNYEAQ. The CDR3 is 14 residues long. The CDR3 DNA follows: TGTGCCAGCAGCTCCGGACAGATTAATGAAAAACTGTTTTTT. Its translation: CASSSGQINEKLFF. Combining the CDR3 with reference TRBV7-6 and TRBJ1-4 gives the whole variable domain GAGVSQSPRYKVTKRGQDVALRCDPISGHVSLYWYRQALGQGPEFLTYFNYEAQQDKSGLPNDRFSAERPEGSISTLTIQRTEQRDSAMYRCASSSGQINEKLFFGSGTQLSVL.

The chain joins TRBV7-6 to TRBJ1-6, with no clear D. The V end was cut by 5 bases, the J end by 3 bases, with 8 bases between. Germline CDR1 and CDR2: SGHVS and FNYEAQ. The length of the CDR3 is 14 residues. This CDR3 is CASSHGDYNSPLHF. CDR3 DNA sequence: TGTGCCAGCAGCCACGGGGACTATAATTCACCCCTCCACTTT.

This sequence joins TRBV19 and TRBJ2-7, with a possible D match to TRBD2 (5 bases). CDR1 and CDR2 from the germline V gene are LNHDA and SQIVND (reference sequence). V was cut by 1 base and J by 0 bases, with 10 bases left in between. The CDR3 has 15 residues. CDR3 sequence reads: CASSIGGSSSYEQYF. The CDR3 region has the DNA TGTGCCAGTAGTATAGGCGGGTCTAGCTCCTACGAGCAGTACTTC.

This chain uses TRBV11-2 with TRBJ1-1; TRBD1 matches 9 bases. Germline CDR1 is SGHAT and CDR2 is FQNNGV. V lost 5 bases and J lost 11; bases outside the gene matches: 6. The CDR3 is 12 residues long. The CDR3 region has the DNA TGTGCCAGCAGCAATACAGGGGGCTTGGCTTTCTTT. Encoded protein: CASSNTGGLAFF.

The CDR3 DNA follows: TGTGCCAGCAGCGCCCAGGGCTATGGCTACACCTTC. Translated, it gives CASSAQGYGYTF. The chain uses TRBV9 and TRBJ1-2; perhaps TRBD1 as D (5 bases). Per the germline V gene, CDR1 is SGDLS and CDR2 is YYNGEE. The length of the CDR3 is 12 residues. The ends were cut back, 3 bases at V and 4 bases at J, with 7 bases in the middle.

This clone was recorded once. The chain combines TRBV9 with TRBJ2-7; 7 nucleotides agree with TRBD1. The trim removed 3 bases at V and 2 bases at J, leaving 8 bases unmatched. CDR1 and CDR2 (germline): SGDLS, YYNGEE. The CDR3 totals 15 residues. CDR3: CASSESGTAAYEQYF. In DNA form, the CDR3 reads TGTGCCAGCAGCGAATCCGGGACAGCCGCCTACGAGCAGTACTTC.

The chain is built from TRBV10-3 and TRBJ2-3; D is possibly TRBD1 (6 bases). This CDR3 region has 14 residues. Germline V gene lookup returns CDR1 ENHRY and CDR2 SYGVKD. Trimming removed 6 bases at V and 4 bases at J, with 14 bases between. The CDR3 spells CAISGQSGADTQYF. CDR3 DNA: TGTGCCATCAGCGGACAGTCTGGGGCAGATACGCAGTATTTT.

This sequence joins TRBV5-6 and TRBJ1-4, with TRBD1 matching 9 bases. Germline V gene sequence: CDR1 SGHDT, CDR2 YYEEEE. This CDR3 comprises 14 residues. J gave up 8 bases and V 2 bases, and 4 bases lay outside the gene matches. The CDR3, as DNA: TGTGCCAGCAGCTTCGGGACAGGGCGCGAAAAACTGTTTTTT. Protein: CASSFGTGREKLFF.

In DNA form, the CDR3 reads TGTGCCAGCAGTTACCCGGGACAGGCATCCTACGAGCAGTACTTC. It is translated as CASSYPGQASYEQYF. The chain links TRBV6-5 to TRBJ2-7, with 8 bases lining up with TRBD1. The CDR3 sequence is 15 residues long. V was pared by 2 bases and J by 1 base, with 4 bases of the junction left unmatched. Germline CDR1 MNHEY, CDR2 SVGAGI.

The rearrangement uses TRBV19 and TRBJ2-7, with a weak D call TRBD2 (6 bases). In germline, CDR1 is LNHDA, CDR2 SQIVND (reference sequence). This CDR3 contains 16 residues. The V and J ends lost 1 base and 4 bases respectively, with 17 bases between them. CDR3 nucleotides: TGTGCCAGTAGTATAGCCCCACCCGGGACTTATTACGAGCAGTACTTC. Its translation is CASSIAPPGTYYEQYF. Full variable domain (remainder filled in from reference TRBV19 and TRBJ2-7): DGGITQSPKYLFRKEGQNVTLSCEQNLNHDAMYWYRQDPGQGLRLIYYSQIVNDFQKGDIAEGYSVSREKKESFPLTVTSAQKNPTAFYLCASSIAPPGTYYEQYFGPGTRLTVT.

The chain couples TRBV5-6 to TRBJ1-3; TRBD1 aligns across 7 bases. There are 15 residues in the CDR3. V trimming: 5 bases; J trimming: 2 bases; junction bases outside the gene matches: 7. Per the germline V gene, CDR1 is SGHDT and CDR2 is YYEEEE. The CDR3 is CASRETGKAGNTIYF. Written as DNA, the CDR3 is TGTGCCAGCAGGGAGACAGGGAAAGCTGGAAACACCATATATTTT.

Note on this clone: In the same sample, other DNA sequences code for this CDR3. The chain has TRBV18 and TRBJ2-7; D is unclear. V shed 0 bases and J shed 4 bases, with 7 bases lying between them. This CDR3 comprises 13 residues. The germline CDR1 and CDR2 sequences are KGHSH and LQKENI. As DNA, the CDR3 is TGTGCCAGCTCACCACCGTCCTCTTACGAGCAGTACTTC. Its translation is CASSPPSSYEQYF.

The chain uses TRBV6-5 and TRBJ2-1; 12 bases line up with TRBD2. The CDR3 is made up of 14 amino acids. V trimming: 8 bases; J trimming: 4 bases; junction bases outside the gene matches: 3. Germline CDR1 reads MNHEY; CDR2 reads SVGAGI. The CDR3: CASGLAGPYNEQFF. CDR3 DNA sequence: TGTGCCAGCGGACTAGCGGGGCCATACAATGAGCAGTTCTTC.

The V call is TRBV19, the J call TRBJ2-7, with a weak D call TRBD1 (6 bases). Trimming took 0 bases from V and 2 from J, leaving 11 bases between them. The CDR3 spans 15 residues. Germline V gene sequence: CDR1 LNHDA, CDR2 SQIVND (reference sequence). CDR3 sequence (DNA): TGTGCCAGTAGTATAGATCAGGGGCCGACCTACGAGCAGTACTTC. Translating gives CASSIDQGPTYEQYF. The full variable domain, rest sourced from reference TRBV19 and TRBJ2-7, is DGGITQSPKYLFRKEGQNVTLSCEQNLNHDAMYWYRQDPGQGLRLIYYSQIVNDFQKGDIAEGYSVSREKKESFPLTVTSAQKNPTAFYLCASSIDQGPTYEQYFGPGTRLTVT.

V usage is TRBV12-3 or TRBV12-4 and J usage is TRBJ2-1; 8 nucleotides match TRBD2. J lost 6 bases, V lost 7 bases, and 5 bases had no gene match. The CDR3 covers 13 residues. The CDR3 sequence is CASNQGLANEQFF. The DNA for the CDR3 is TGTGCCAGCAACCAAGGACTAGCCAATGAGCAGTTCTTC.

The chain has TRBV10-1 and TRBJ2-1; TRBD2 agrees at 9 bases. The CDR3 sequence is 16 residues long. In germline, CDR1 is WNHNN, CDR2 SYGVQD (reference sequence). The J segment lost 4 bases and the V segment lost 6 bases, leaving 10 bases of the junction unmatched. The CDR3 sequence is CASSRELAGRYNEQFF. The CDR3 nucleotides read TGCGCCAGCAGCCGAGAGCTAGCGGGAAGATACAATGAGCAGTTCTTC.